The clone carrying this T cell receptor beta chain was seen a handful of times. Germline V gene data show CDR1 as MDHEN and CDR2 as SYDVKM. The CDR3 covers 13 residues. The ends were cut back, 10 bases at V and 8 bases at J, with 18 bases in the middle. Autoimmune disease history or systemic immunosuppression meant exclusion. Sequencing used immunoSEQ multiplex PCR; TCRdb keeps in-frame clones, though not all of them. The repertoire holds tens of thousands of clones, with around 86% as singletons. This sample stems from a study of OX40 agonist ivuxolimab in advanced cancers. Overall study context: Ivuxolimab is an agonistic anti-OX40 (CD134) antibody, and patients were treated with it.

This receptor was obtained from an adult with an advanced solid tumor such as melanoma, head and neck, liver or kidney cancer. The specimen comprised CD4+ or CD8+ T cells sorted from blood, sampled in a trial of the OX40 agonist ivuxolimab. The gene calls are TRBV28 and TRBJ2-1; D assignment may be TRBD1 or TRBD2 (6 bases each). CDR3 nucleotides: TGTGCCACAAAACTAGGTGGGGGGCATGAGCAGTTCTTC. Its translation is CATKLGGGHEQFF.